Listed here are 7 T cell receptor beta chains from one sample, sequenced in a study of blood T cell repertoires in COVID-19. This table comes from immunoSEQ multiplex PCR, and its TCRdb copy is limited to in-frame clones, with some not included. The sample contains about 500,000 clones, approximately 86% of which appear only once. The source material was PBMCs or T cells enriched from blood (not recorded which). These receptors were taken from a young woman who had recovered from COVID-19.

The chain couples TRBV29-1 to TRBJ1-2; 7 bases agree with TRBD1. The CDR3 has 14 amino acids. Trimming at V came to 3 bases and at J to 8 bases, leaving 12 bases not matched to a gene. The germline gives CDR1 SQVTM, CDR2 ANQGSEA. CDR3 protein: CSVEAGQVSRGYTF. For the CDR3, the DNA is TGCAGCGTTGAGGCAGGACAGGTGTCCCGAGGCTACACCTTC.

The gene calls are TRBV19 and TRBJ1-2; D is undetermined. The CDR3 spans 11 residues. The germline V gene has CDR1 LNHDA and CDR2 SQIVND (reference sequence). V was shortened by 7 bases and J by 8 bases, with 11 bases between the two germline ends. The CDR3 coding sequence is TGTGCCAGTACCTCTCTAGTGGGCTACACCTTC. Encoded protein: CASTSLVGYTF.

The chain uses TRBV19 and TRBJ1-2; unclear D gene. The CDR3 covers 15 residues. Germline V CDR1 and CDR2: LNHDA, SQIVND (reference sequence). Trimming pared 2 bases from V and 1 base from J, leaving 11 bases between. The CDR3 spells CASSISADSNYGYTF. CDR3 in DNA: TGTGCCAGTAGTATATCGGCGGATAGTAACTATGGCTACACCTTC.

The chain is built from TRBV18 and TRBJ2-1, with 7 nucleotides matching TRBD1. Germline V gene lookup returns CDR1 KGHSH and CDR2 LQKENI. The CDR3 length is 15 residues. V trimming: 3 bases; J trimming: 9 bases; junction bases outside the gene matches: 11. The CDR3: CASSPIDRVSGEQFF. The CDR3 DNA is TGTGCCAGCTCACCGATCGACAGGGTATCGGGTGAGCAGTTCTTC.

A note on this clone: This may be a read error: a much more frequent sequence differs by one nucleotide. The genes are TRBV11-2 and TRBJ1-2; TRBD1 matches 7 bases. Germline lookup yields CDR1 SGHAT and CDR2 FQNNGV. The V segment lost 5 bases and the J segment 4 bases; nucleotides outside the gene matches: 4. The CDR3 is made up of 13 amino acids. The CDR3 coding sequence is TGTGCCAGCAGCCAGGACAGGTTCTATGGCTACACCTTC. Protein product: CASSQDRFYGYTF.

This clone was counted between two and nine times. This rearrangement joins TRBV5-1 to TRBJ1-1; no reliable D call. The ends were cut back, 8 bases at V and 3 bases at J, with 20 bases in the middle. This CDR3 is 15 amino acids long. Germline V gene data show CDR1 as SGHRS and CDR2 as YFSETQ. CDR3 sequence: CASTPGMRADTEAFF. Written as DNA, the CDR3 is TGCGCCAGTACCCCTGGTATGAGGGCTGACACTGAAGCTTTCTTT.

This rearrangement joins TRBV19 to TRBJ2-5; maybe TRBD2 (5 bases). From germline, CDR1 is LNHDA and CDR2 SQIVND (reference sequence). This CDR3 contains 14 residues. Trimming took off 2 bases at V and 0 bases at J, with 7 bases between the two ends. The CDR3 DNA follows: TGTGCCAGTAGTATAAGCGGAAACCAAGAGACCCAGTACTTC. This codes for CASSISGNQETQYF.